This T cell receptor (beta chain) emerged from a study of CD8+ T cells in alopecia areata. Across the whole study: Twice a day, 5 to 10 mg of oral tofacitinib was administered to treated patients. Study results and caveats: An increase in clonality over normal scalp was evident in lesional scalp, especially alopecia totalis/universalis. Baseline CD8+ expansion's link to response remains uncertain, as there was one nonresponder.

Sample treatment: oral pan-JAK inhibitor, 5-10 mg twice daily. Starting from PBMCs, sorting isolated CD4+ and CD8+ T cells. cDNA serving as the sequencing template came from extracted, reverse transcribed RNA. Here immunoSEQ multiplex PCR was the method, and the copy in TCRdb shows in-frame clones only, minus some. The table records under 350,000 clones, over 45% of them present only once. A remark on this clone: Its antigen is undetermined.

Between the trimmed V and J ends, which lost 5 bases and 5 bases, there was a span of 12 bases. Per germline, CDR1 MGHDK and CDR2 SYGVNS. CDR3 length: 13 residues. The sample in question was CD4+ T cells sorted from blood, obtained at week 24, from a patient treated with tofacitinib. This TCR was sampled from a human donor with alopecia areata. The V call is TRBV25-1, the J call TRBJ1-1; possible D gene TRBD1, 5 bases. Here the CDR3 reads CASSIQVGTEAFF. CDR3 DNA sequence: TGTGCCAGCAGTATACAGGTTGGGACTGAAGCTTTCTTT.